The clone carrying this T cell receptor beta chain showed up many times. This entry is derived from a study of metastatic and nonmetastatic thyroid tumors. TCRdb re-called clones from the PCR reads using MiXCR. The sample carries roughly 65,000 clones, approximately 15% recorded once. All patients were treatment-naive before thyroid surgery. V was pared by 1 base and J by 5 bases, with 6 bases of the junction left unmatched. Germline V gene lookup returns CDR1 DFQATT and CDR2 SNEGSKA (reference sequence). CDR3 length: 14 amino acids. The material sequenced was blood. This TCR came from a male donor with papillary thyroid cancer or a benign thyroid nodule (not recorded which). Some clones in this sample may be carry-over from other donors' samples. The V and J genes are TRBV20-1 and TRBJ1-1, with TRBD1 identical over 8 bases. CDR3 sequence reads: CSARVLTGGTEAFF. The CDR3, as DNA: TGCAGTGCTAGAGTTCTTACAGGGGGAACTGAAGCTTTCTTT.